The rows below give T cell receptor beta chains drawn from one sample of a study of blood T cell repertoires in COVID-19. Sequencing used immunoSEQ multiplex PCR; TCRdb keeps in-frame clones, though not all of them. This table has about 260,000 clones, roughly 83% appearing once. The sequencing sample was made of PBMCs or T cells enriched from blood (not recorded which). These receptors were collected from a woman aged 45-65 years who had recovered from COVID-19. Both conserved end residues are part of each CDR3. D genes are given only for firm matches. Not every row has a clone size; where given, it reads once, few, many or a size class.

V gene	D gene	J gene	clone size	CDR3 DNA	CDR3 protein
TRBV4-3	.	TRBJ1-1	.	TGCGCCAGCAGCCACCCGGGACACGCGAACACTGAAGCTTTCTTT	CASSHPGHANTEAFF
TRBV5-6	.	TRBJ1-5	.	TGTGCCAGCAGCTTTGGGCGACACAATCAGCCCCAGCATTTT	CASSFGRHNQPQHF
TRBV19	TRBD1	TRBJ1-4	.	TGTGCCAGTAGTGACAGGGGTACTAATGAAAAACTGTTTTTT	CASSDRGTNEKLFF
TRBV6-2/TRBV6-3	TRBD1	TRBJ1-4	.	TGTGCCAGCAGTTGGACAGGGGGTCCCTTGGAAAAACTGTTTTTT	CASSWTGGPLEKLFF
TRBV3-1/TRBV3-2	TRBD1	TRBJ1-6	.	TGTGCCAGCAGCCATGCAGGGGGAGAATCTAATTCACCCCTCCACTTT	CASSHAGGESNSPLHF
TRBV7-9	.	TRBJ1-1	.	TGTGCCAGCAGCCCGACAGTTAGTGGCACTGAAGCTTTCTTT	CASSPTVSGTEAFF
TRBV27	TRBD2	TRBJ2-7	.	TGTGCCAGCATGAGGCTAGCGGGATACGAGCAGTACTTC	CASMRLAGYEQYF
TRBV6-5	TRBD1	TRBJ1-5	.	TGTGCCAGCAGGAAGGACAGGGTCAATCAGCCCCAGCATTTT	CASRKDRVNQPQHF
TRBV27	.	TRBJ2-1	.	TGTGCCAGCAGCCCCGGGGTGGGAATTTATGTTAAGTTCTTC	CASSPGVGIYVKFF
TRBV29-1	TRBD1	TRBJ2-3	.	TGCAGCGTTATAAGACAGGGGAGGACAGATACGCAGTATTTT	CSVIRQGRTDTQYF
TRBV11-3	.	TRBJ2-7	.	TGTGCCAGCAGCTTAGTGCTATGGGGGGATCTGGGCGAGCAGTACTTC	CASSLVLWGDLGEQYF
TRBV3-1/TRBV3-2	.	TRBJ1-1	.	TGTGCCAGCAGCCATTACGACAGAAGAGACACTGAAGCTTTCTTT	CASSHYDRRDTEAFF
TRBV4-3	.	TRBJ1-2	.	TGCGCCAGCAGCCCTGCGAGGGGGAATGGTGTTGGCTACACCTTC	CASSPARGNGVGYTF
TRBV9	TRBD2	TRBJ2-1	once	TGTGCCAGCAGCCCATCAGCGGGAGGAACCTACAATGAGCAGTTCTTC	CASSPSAGGTYNEQFF
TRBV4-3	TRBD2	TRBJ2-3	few	TGCGCCAGCAGCCAAAGGCTAGCGGGGAACACAGATACGCAGTATTTT	CASSQRLAGNTDTQYF
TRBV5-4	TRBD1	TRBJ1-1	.	TGTGCCAGCAGCGGGGGGACAGGGCTCATGAACACTGAAGCTTTCTTT	CASSGGTGLMNTEAFF